What follows are 10 T cell receptor beta chains derived from one specimen sequenced in a study of cytomegalovirus exposure and HLA in healthy donors. Primers: 60 Vbeta forward and 13 Jbeta reverse. Data came from immunoSEQ multiplex PCR; TCRdb stores just in-frame clones and leaves some out. The sample records around 150,000 clones, 87% being singletons. Sequences were obtained from PBMCs. The receptors were sampled from a woman aged 25-40 years in good health and CMV-seronegative.

The gene calls are TRBV7-3 and TRBJ1-2; 7 nucleotides agree with TRBD1. The CDR3 sequence is 13 residues long. V lost 3 bases and J lost 8; bases outside the gene matches: 6. Germline values: CDR1 SGHTA, CDR2 FQGTGA. This CDR3 is CASSFETGIGYTF. CDR3 DNA sequence: TGTGCCAGCAGCTTTGAGACAGGGATCGGCTACACCTTC. Variable domain in full (rest from reference TRBV7-3 and TRBJ1-2): GAGVSQTPSNKVTEKGKYVELRCDPISGHTALYWYRQSLGQGPEFLIYFQGTGAADDSGLPNDRFFAVRPEGSVSTLKIQRTERGDSAVYLCASSFETGIGYTFGSGTRLTVV.

V and J are TRBV7-2 and TRBJ2-1; 9 bases match TRBD1. The J segment lost 8 bases and the V segment lost 5 bases, leaving 10 bases of the junction unmatched. This CDR3 is 15 amino acids long. Germline loops: CDR1 SGHTA, CDR2 FQGNSA. The CDR3 is CASSVRGQGSHEQFF. CDR3 coding DNA: TGTGCCAGCAGCGTACGTGGACAGGGGTCCCATGAGCAGTTCTTC.

The chain couples TRBV28 to TRBJ1-2; 7 positions agree with TRBD1. CDR3 size: 17 residues. With V trimmed by 7 bases and J by 8 bases, 22 bases remained unmatched. Looked up from germline, CDR1 is MDHEN and CDR2 is SYDVKM. Here the CDR3 DNA reads TGTGCCAGCACCCCTGGGGGTTACGACAGGGATCATCAAGGCTACACCTTC. Protein sequence: CASTPGGYDRDHQGYTF.

The V gene is TRBV7-6, the J gene TRBJ2-2, with TRBD1 matching 7 bases. Germline V CDR1 and CDR2: SGHVS, FNYEAQ. The CDR3 is 19 amino acids. With V trimmed by 0 bases and J by 2 bases, 12 bases remained unmatched. Here the CDR3 DNA reads TGTGCCAGCAGCTTAGCTGGGGGACGGGACAGCCTTAACACCGGGGAGCTGTTTTTT. It translates to CASSLAGGRDSLNTGELFF.

J is TRBJ1-1 and V is TRBV30, with D unresolved. The CDR3 totals 13 residues. Looked up from germline, CDR1 is GTSNPN and CDR2 is SVGIG (reference sequence). The germline V and J ends were trimmed by 0 bases and 0 bases, with 5 bases remaining between them. The CDR3 region has the DNA TGTGCCTGGAGTGTACTAATGAACACTGAAGCTTTCTTT. This codes for CAWSVLMNTEAFF.

The chain couples TRBV19 to TRBJ2-7; possible D gene TRBD2, 7 bases. Deletions cut 7 bases from V and 5 bases from J, with 21 bases between. CDR3 length: 15 amino acids. Germline CDR1 reads LNHDA; CDR2 reads SQIVND (reference sequence). The CDR3 loop reads CASKPWGGASHEQYF. Here the CDR3 DNA reads TGTGCCAGTAAACCTTGGGGGGGGGCTAGCCACGAGCAGTACTTC. Full variable domain (outside the CDR3, taken from reference TRBV19 and TRBJ2-7): DGGITQSPKYLFRKEGQNVTLSCEQNLNHDAMYWYRQDPGQGLRLIYYSQIVNDFQKGDIAEGYSVSREKKESFPLTVTSAQKNPTAFYLCASKPWGGASHEQYFGPGTRLTVT.

V usage is TRBV13 and J usage is TRBJ1-3, with D uncertain. With 3 bases removed from V and 0 bases from J, the gap between germline ends came to 9 bases. Germline V gene data show CDR1 as PRHDT and CDR2 as FYEKMQ (reference sequence). This CDR3 has 15 amino acids. CDR3 nucleotide sequence: TGTGCCAGCAGCTTTCGACAACTCTCTGGAAACACCATATATTTT. Protein: CASSFRQLSGNTIYF.

V usage is TRBV5-1 and J usage is TRBJ2-1; D is unclear. Trimming took 0 bases from V and 8 from J, leaving 6 bases between them. The CDR3 consists of 12 residues. CDR1 and CDR2 (germline): SGHRS, YFSETQ. This chain's CDR3 is CASSLVADEQFF. The CDR3 nucleotides read TGCGCCAGCAGCTTGGTTGCGGATGAGCAGTTCTTC.

The rearrangement links TRBV7-8 to TRBJ2-3; maybe TRBD1 (6 bases). V lost 3 bases and J 3 bases, leaving 13 bases between the germline ends. Germline assignment: CDR1 SGHVS and CDR2 FQNEAQ. The CDR3 is 15 residues long. Here the CDR3 DNA reads TGTGCCAGCAGCTTCCTCTGGCAGGGGACAGATACGCAGTATTTT. Translating gives CASSFLWQGTDTQYF.

Concerning this clone itself: Distinct nucleotide sequences in the sample also encode this CDR3. This chain links TRBV9 with TRBJ2-1, with D possibly being TRBD2 (7 bases). Trimming stripped 2 bases from V and 0 bases from J, with 12 bases between. This CDR3 is 16 amino acids long. Germline V gives CDR1 SGDLS, CDR2 YYNGEE. CDR3 protein: CASSVGGGGSYNEQFF. CDR3 DNA: TGTGCCAGCAGCGTGGGGGGCGGGGGCTCCTACAATGAGCAGTTCTTC.